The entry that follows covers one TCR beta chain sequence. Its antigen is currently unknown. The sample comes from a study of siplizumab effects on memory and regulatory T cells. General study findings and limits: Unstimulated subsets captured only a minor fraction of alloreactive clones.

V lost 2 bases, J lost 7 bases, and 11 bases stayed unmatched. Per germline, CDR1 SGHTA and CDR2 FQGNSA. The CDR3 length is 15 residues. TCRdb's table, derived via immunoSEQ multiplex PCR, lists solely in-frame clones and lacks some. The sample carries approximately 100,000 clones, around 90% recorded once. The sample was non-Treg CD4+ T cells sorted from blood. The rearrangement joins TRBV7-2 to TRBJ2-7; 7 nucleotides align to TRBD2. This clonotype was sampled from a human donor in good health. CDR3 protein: CASSLRREREGEQYF. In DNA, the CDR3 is TGTGCCAGCAGCTTAAGGCGCGAGAGGGAGGGGGAGCAGTACTTC.